This T cell receptor beta chain was obtained from a study of neoadjuvant nivolumab and ipilimumab in lung cancer. Study-wide results and caveats: Pathologic regression was not significantly tied to TCR clonality. Blood richness before therapy tracked richness in tumors resected after neoadjuvant therapy. A small number of samples were TCR sequenced.

Concerning this clone itself: Its antigen is currently unknown.

The protocol was immunoSEQ multiplex PCR, while the TCRdb copy is restricted to in-frame clones and leaves out a portion. The sample carries roughly 39,000 clones, 89% recorded once. The sequenced sample was peripheral blood, obtained before neoadjuvant nivolumab, alone or with ipilimumab. The sequence came from an adult with non-small cell lung cancer.

The CDR3 region is CASSPSGSGSKNIQYF. The CDR3 DNA reads as TGTGCCAGCAGTCCCAGCGGGAGTGGGTCCAAAAACATTCAGTACTTC. The chain couples TRBV27 to TRBJ2-4; TRBD2 aligns across 8 bases. Germline assignment: CDR1 MNHEY and CDR2 SMNVEV (reference sequence). The CDR3 loop spans 16 amino acids. V shed 5 bases and J 2 bases; nucleotides not matched to a gene: 8.